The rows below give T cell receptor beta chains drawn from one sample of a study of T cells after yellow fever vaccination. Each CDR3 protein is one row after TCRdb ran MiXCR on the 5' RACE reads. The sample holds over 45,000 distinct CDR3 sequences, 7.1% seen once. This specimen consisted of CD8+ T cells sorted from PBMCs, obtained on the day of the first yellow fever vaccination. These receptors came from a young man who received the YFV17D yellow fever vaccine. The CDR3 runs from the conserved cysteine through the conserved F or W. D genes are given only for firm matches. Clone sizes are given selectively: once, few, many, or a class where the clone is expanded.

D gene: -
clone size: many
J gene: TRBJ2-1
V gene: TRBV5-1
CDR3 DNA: TGCGCCAGCAGCTTCGGTTTAGCCCCGGGATCCACATATTTAAACAATGAGCAGTTCTTC
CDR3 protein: CASSFGLAPGSTYLNNEQFF

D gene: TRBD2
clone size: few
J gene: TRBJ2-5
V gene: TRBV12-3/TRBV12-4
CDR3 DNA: TGTGCCAGCACCGTAGCGGGGGGCCAAGAGACCCAGTACTTC
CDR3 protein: CASTVAGGQETQYF

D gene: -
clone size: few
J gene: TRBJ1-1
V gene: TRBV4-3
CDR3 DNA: TGCGCCAGCAGCCTGGACCGCTTCACGAACACTGAAGCTTTCTTT
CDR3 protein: CASSLDRFTNTEAFF

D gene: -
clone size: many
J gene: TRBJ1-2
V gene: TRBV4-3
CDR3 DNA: TGCGCCAGCAGCCAAGGGATGGGGGGAAACTATGGCTACACCTTC
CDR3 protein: CASSQGMGGNYGYTF

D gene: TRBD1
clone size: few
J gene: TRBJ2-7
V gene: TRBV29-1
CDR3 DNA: TGCAGCGCCTGGGGGGGACAGGGGGACGAGCAGTACTTC
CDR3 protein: CSAWGGQGDEQYF

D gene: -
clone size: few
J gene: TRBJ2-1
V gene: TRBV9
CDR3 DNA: TGTGCCAGCAGCGTAGAAGCGACAGCTTACAATGAGCAGTTCTTC
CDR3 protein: CASSVEATAYNEQFF

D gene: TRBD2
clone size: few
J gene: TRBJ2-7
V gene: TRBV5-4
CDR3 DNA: TGTGCCAGCAGCCCAGGACGGGGGGACTACGAGCAGTACTTC
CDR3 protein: CASSPGRGDYEQYF

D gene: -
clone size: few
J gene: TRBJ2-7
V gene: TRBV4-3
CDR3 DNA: TGCGCCAGCGGGAGCTTGGGACTCGAGCAGTACTTC
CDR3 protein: CASGSLGLEQYF

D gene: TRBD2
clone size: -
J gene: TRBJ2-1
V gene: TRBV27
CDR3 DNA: TGTGCCAGCAGTTGGGTTAGCGGGAGACCCAATGAGCAGTTCTTC
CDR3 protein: CASSWVSGRPNEQFF

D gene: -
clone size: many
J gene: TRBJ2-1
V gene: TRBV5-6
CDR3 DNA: TGTGCCAGCAGCCCGCTCGGGGACTGGGGGCAGTTCTTC
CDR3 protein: CASSPLGDWGQFF

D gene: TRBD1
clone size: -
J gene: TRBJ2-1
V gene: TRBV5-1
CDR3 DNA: TGCGCCAGCAGCTTTAGACAGGGGTTGGATGAGCAGTTCTTC
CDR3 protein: CASSFRQGLDEQFF

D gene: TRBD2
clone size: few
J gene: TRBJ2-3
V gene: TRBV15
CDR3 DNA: TGTGCCACCAGCAGAGGGAGCGGGGGGGCCACAGATACGCAGTATTTT
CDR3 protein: CATSRGSGGATDTQYF

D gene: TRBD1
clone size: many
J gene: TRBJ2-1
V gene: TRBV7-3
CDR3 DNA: TGTGCCAGCAGCTTAACAGGGGGCCCTCCAAGCTCCTACAATGAGCAGTTCTTC
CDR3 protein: CASSLTGGPPSSYNEQFF

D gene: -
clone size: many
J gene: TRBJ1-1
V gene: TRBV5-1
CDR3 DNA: TGCGCCAGCAGCTTCCTCGGTGACACTGAAGCTTTCTTT
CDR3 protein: CASSFLGDTEAFF

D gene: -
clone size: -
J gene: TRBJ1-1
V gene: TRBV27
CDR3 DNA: TGTGCCAGCAGTCCCTACTTGGGGAACACTGAAGCTTTCTTT
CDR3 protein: CASSPYLGNTEAFF

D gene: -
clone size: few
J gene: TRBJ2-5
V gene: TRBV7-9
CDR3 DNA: TGTGCCAGCAGCGCGAGGTTTAGCCAAGAGACCCAGTACTTC
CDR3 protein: CASSARFSQETQYF

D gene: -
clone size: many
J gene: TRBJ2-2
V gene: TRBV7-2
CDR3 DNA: TGTGCCAGCAGCGCAAGACAGAGCGGGGAGCTGTTTTTT
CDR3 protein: CASSARQSGELFF

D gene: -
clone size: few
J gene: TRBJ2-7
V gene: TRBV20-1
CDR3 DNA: TGCAGTGCTAGAGGTCGACTAGGAAACTACGAGCAGTACTTC
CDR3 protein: CSARGRLGNYEQYF

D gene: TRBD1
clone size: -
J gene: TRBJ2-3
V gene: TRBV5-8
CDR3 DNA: TGTGCCAGCAGCTCCGGACAGGGATGGGATACGCAGTATTTT
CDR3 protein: CASSSGQGWDTQYF

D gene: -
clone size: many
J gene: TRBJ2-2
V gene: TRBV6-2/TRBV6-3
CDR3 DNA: TGTGCCAGCAGTGCCCGCCCCACCGGGGAGCTGTTTTTT
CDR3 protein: CASSARPTGELFF

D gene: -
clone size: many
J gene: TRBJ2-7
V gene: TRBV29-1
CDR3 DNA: TGCAGCGTCCGGTTGGGGGTGACCTACGAGCAGTACTTC
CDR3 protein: CSVRLGVTYEQYF

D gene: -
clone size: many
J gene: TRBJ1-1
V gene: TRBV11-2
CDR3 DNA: TGTGCCAGCAGCTTAGAGGGGGGCACTGAAGCTTTCTTT
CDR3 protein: CASSLEGGTEAFF

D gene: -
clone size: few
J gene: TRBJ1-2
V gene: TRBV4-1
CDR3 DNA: TGCGCCAGCAGCCAGCTCAGGGAAGGGTATGGCTACACCTTC
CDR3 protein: CASSQLREGYGYTF

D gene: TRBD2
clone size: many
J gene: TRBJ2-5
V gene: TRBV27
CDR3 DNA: TGTGCCAGCAGTTTAGCGAGCGGGGGGGAAGGAGAGACCCAGTACTTC
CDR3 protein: CASSLASGGEGETQYF

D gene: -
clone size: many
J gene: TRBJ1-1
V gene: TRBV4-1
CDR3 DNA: TGCGCCAGCAGCCAAGGTTTCCCTTCTGAAGCTTTCTTT
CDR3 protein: CASSQGFPSEAFF

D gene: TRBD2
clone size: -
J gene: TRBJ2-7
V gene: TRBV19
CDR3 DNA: TGTGCCAGTAGTATGGGGACTACCTACGAGCAGTACTTC
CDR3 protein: CASSMGTTYEQYF

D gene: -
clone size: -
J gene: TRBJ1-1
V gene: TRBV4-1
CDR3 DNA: TGCGCCAGCAGCCAAGATCGGGGCGAACAGAACACTGAAGCTTTCTTT
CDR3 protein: CASSQDRGEQNTEAFF

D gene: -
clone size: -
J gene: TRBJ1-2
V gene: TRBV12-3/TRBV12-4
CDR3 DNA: TGTGCCAGCACGGGGGGAAGGGGAAGGGCCATTGTTGGCTACACCTTC
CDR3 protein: CASTGGRGRAIVGYTF

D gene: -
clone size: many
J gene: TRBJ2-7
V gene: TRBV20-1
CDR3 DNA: TGCAGTGTAACCGTCAGCGCGGATTACGAGCAGTACTTC
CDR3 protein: CSVTVSADYEQYF

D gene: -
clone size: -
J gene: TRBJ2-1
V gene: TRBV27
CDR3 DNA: TGTGCCAGCAGTTTATCGCCCTGGAGGGGGGCGGGCAGGTACAATGAGCAGTTCTTC
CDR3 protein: CASSLSPWRGAGRYNEQFF

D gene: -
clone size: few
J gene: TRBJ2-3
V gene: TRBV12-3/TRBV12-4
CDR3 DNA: TGTGCCAGCAGTTTTAGTGTAGGGCGGTTCACAGATACGCAGTATTTT
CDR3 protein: CASSFSVGRFTDTQYF

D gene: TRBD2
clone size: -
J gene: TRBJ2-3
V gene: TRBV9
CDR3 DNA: TGTGCCAGCAGCGTAGCCACTAGCGGGGGCCTGGACGATACGCAGTATTTT
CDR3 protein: CASSVATSGGLDDTQYF

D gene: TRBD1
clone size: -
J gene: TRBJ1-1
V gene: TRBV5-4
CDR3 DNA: TGTGCCAGCAGCCACCGGGACAGAATGAACACTGAAGCTTTCTTT
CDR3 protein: CASSHRDRMNTEAFF

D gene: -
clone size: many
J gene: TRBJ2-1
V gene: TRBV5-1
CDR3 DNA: TGCGCCAGCAGCTTTAGGCAGGGTCGGAATGAGCAGTTCTTC
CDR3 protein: CASSFRQGRNEQFF

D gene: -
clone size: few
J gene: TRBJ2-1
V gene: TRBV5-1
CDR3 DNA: TGCGCCAGCAGCTTGGCAAGCTCCTACAATGAGCAGTTCTTC
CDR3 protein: CASSLASSYNEQFF

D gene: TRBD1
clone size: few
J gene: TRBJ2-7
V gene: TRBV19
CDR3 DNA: TGTGCCAGTACCCCCCAGGGGGCCTCCTACGAGCAGTACTTC
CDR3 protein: CASTPQGASYEQYF

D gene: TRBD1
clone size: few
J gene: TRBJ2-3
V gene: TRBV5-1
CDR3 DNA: TGCGCCAGCAGCTTGGGACCGGGACAGGAGAGCACAGATACGCAGTATTTT
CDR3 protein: CASSLGPGQESTDTQYF

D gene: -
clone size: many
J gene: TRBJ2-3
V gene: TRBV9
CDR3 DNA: TGTGCCAGCAGCACAGAAGGCGTCAGCACAGATACGCAGTATTTT
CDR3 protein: CASSTEGVSTDTQYF

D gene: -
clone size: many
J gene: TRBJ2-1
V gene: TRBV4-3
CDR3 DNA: TGCGCCAGCAGCGAGGGGACTGCCTCCTACAATGAGCAGTTCTTC
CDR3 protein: CASSEGTASYNEQFF

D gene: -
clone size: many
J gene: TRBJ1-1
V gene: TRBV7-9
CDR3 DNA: TGTGCCAGCAGCTTAGAATCGGGGCCCGAAGCTTTCTTT
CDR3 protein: CASSLESGPEAFF

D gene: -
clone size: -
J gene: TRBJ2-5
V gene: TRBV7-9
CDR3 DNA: TGTGCCAGCAGCCCATGGGGGGCAGGAGAGACCCAGTACTTC
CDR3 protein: CASSPWGAGETQYF

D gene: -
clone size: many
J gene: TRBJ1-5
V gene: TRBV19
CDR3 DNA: TGTGCCAGTAGTATAGTTCGCAATCAGCCCCAGCATTTT
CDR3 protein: CASSIVRNQPQHF

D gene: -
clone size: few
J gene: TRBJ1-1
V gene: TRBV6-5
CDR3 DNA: TGTGCCAGCGGCAACAGGGCGCTCACTGAAGCTTTCTTT
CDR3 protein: CASGNRALTEAFF